This TCR beta chain was identified in a study of T cells in Graves' hyperthyroidism and ophthalmopathy. Study-level results: Most thyroid clonotypes with frequency above 0.001 were detected in blood. Classification by a 13 V-J model distinguished ophthalmopathy from stable hyperthyroidism.

CDR1 is MNHEY, CDR2 SVGEGT, per germline. J was trimmed by 2 bases and V by 5 bases; bases with no gene match: 5. The CDR3 extends over 17 amino acids. With respect to this clonotype: The antigen is undetermined.

Using RNA transcripts as the source, TCR beta CDR3 regions were amplified. The HTBI primer set was used in a first-round RT-PCR of the TCR CDR3. TCRdb reprocessed the multiplex PCR reads via MiXCR and lists one record per CDR3 protein. The sample holds 380,000 or so distinct CDR3 sequences, 13% seen once. The study left out patients who had uncontrolled infection, other autoimmune disease, pregnancy or lactation. Sequencing was carried out using blood. The clonotype comes from a man in his thirties or forties with Graves' hyperthyroidism that later progressed to Graves' ophthalmopathy. The chain is built from TRBV6-2 or TRBV6-3 and TRBJ2-3; 15 nucleotides align to TRBD2. In DNA, the CDR3 is TGTGCCAGCAGTACCCGGACTAGCGGGGGGGCCACAGATACGCAGTATTTT. Translating gives CASSTRTSGGATDTQYF.